One sample yielded the 24 T cell receptor beta chains listed below, sequenced in a study of tumor and adjacent non-tumor tissue in lung cancer. This sample's RNA came from whole unsorted tissue. Three rounds of nested PCR, following a modified ARM-PCR protocol, produced the TCRbeta library. MiXCR, run by TCRdb on the multiplex PCR reads, gives a single entry per CDR3 protein. The data contain approximately 79,000 distinct CDR3 sequences, approximately 57% of them singletons. Input material: lung tumor tissue. Receptor source: a man aged 70-80 years with non-small cell lung cancer.

As to this clonotype: Mismatch with germline at one junction end may stem from a read error. The gene calls are TRBV11-2 and TRBJ2-5; 8 bases line up with TRBD1. The germline CDR1 and CDR2 sequences are SGHAT and FQNNGV. This CDR3 has 17 amino acids. CDR3 DNA sequence: TGTGCCAGCAGCTCGCGCGGACAGGGAAGGCGGCAAGAGACCGAATATTTC. This sequence encodes CASSSRGQGRRQETEYF.

In the case of this clonotype: A read error may produce the germline difference seen at one junction end. This rearrangement joins TRBV6-5 to TRBJ1-1; 9 bases map to TRBD1. This CDR3 is 16 amino acids long. In germline, CDR1 is MNHEY, CDR2 SVGAGI. CDR3 sequence: CASSYDRGLRNNEAFF. The CDR3 DNA reads TGTGCCAGTAGTTACGACAGGGGGTTAAGGAACAATGAAGCTTTCTTT.

This chain joins TRBV19 and TRBJ2-1; 9 nucleotides match TRBD1. After removal of 6 bases from V and 7 bases from J, the junction contained 7 bases not matched to a gene. Per germline, CDR1 LNHDA and CDR2 SQIVND (reference sequence). The CDR3 is 14 residues long. CDR3 sequence: CASSQGQGWNEQFF. For the CDR3, the DNA is TGTGCCAGTAGCCAGGGACAGGGATGGAATGAGCAGTTCTTC. Full variable domain (rest looked up from reference TRBV19 and TRBJ2-1): DGGITQSPKYLFRKEGQNVTLSCEQNLNHDAMYWYRQDPGQGLRLIYYSQIVNDFQKGDIAEGYSVSREKKESFPLTVTSAQKNPTAFYLCASSQGQGWNEQFFGPGTRLTVL.

V and J are TRBV9 and TRBJ2-7; 7 bases are a match to TRBD2. V shed 1 base, J shed 9 bases, and the junction held 4 bases outside the gene matches. In germline, CDR1 is SGDLS, CDR2 YYNGEE. This CDR3 is built from 12 residues. The CDR3 reads CASSVPGGGQYF. CDR3 bases: TGTGCCAGCAGCGTACCAGGCGGGGGGCAGTACTTC.

This clonotype has a single count. A much larger clone differs by one base, so this may be a read error. The rearrangement joins TRBV20-1 to TRBJ2-1; TRBD2 matches at 9 bases. J gave up 8 bases and V 7 bases, and 18 bases lay outside the gene matches. Germline V gene sequence: CDR1 DFQATT, CDR2 SNEGSKA (reference sequence). This CDR3 has 16 residues. Here the CDR3 reads CSVRARGRGGQHEQFF. As DNA, the CDR3 is TGCAGTGTTAGGGCCCGGGGGCGGGGGGGCCAGCATGAGCAGTTCTTC.

This sequence joins TRBV28 and TRBJ2-1, with a possible D match to TRBD2 (7 bases). Trimming stripped 7 bases from V and 8 bases from J, with 15 bases between. Germline V CDR1 and CDR2: MDHEN, SYDVKM. This CDR3 spans 13 amino acids. The CDR3 sequence: CASKGGGSHEQFF. CDR3 sequence (DNA): TGTGCCAGCAAGGGGGGGGGATCGCATGAGCAGTTCTTC.

Worth noting for this clonotype: The germline gene is not matched at one end of the junction; a read error may be the cause. CDR3 in DNA: TGTGCCATCAGTGCCCTAGGGGGCGACTACACTTTC. It codes for CAISALGGDYTF. The chain has TRBV10-3 and TRBJ1-2; 7 bases align to TRBD1. Germline loops: CDR1 ENHRY, CDR2 SYGVKD. This CDR3 contains 12 residues.

The chain has TRBV6-6 and TRBJ2-7; D gene ambiguous. The CDR3 spans 18 residues. Trimming took 6 bases from V and 4 from J, leaving 28 bases between them. Germline CDR1 and CDR2: MNHNY and SVGAGI (reference sequence). CDR3 in DNA: TGTGCCAGCAGCCCCCGAGGTGGTGGCAGTCGGTCTGCGTACGAGCAGTACTTC. It codes for CASSPRGGGSRSAYEQYF.

This clonotype was seen a few times. The CDR3 carries no conserved terminal phenylalanine or tryptophan, so it likely arises from a read error. The V call is TRBV24-1, the J call TRBJ2-3; the D call may be TRBD1 or TRBD2 (5 bases each). This CDR3 spans 11 amino acids. Trimming removed 10 bases at V and 6 bases at J, with 10 bases between. The germline V gene has CDR1 KGHDR and CDR2 SFDVKD. CDR3 sequence: CATVEGDTQYV. Written as DNA, the CDR3 is TGTGCCACAGTAGAGGGGGATACGCAGTATGTT.

Ten or more counts support this clonotype. The chain is built from TRBV12-3 or TRBV12-4 and TRBJ2-3; tentative D call: TRBD2 (6 bases). The CDR3 contains 14 residues. The V gene lost 8 bases and the J gene lost 4 bases, with 16 bases spanning the gap. CDR3 region: CASGVGGGADTQYF. Here the CDR3 DNA reads TGTGCCAGCGGGGTCGGTGGAGGGGCAGATACGCAGTATTTT.

Regarding this clonotype: Compared with germline, one end of the junction differs, possibly owing to a read error. The chain combines TRBV12-3 or TRBV12-4 with TRBJ1-4; D unresolved. This CDR3 comprises 10 residues. The CDR3 DNA reads as TGTGCCAGCAGTCCTCGGGTAAAACTGTTT. It specifies CASSPRVKLF.

Comment on this clonotype: The conserved final phenylalanine or tryptophan is absent from the CDR3, which likely points to a read error. This chain connects TRBV12-3 or TRBV12-4 to TRBJ1-2; the D gene is possibly TRBD1 (6 bases). This CDR3 has 13 amino acids. The CDR3: CASTLRTDYGYTL. The CDR3 DNA sequence: TGTGCCAGCACTTTAAGGACAGACTATGGCTACACCTTA.

Remarks on this clonotype: An end of the junction differs from the germline gene, which may be a read error. This chain uses TRBV5-4 with TRBJ2-7; maybe TRBD2 (6 bases). From germline, CDR1 is SGHNT and CDR2 YYREEE (reference sequence). The CDR3 runs to 15 residues. The CDR3 bases are TGTGCCAACAGCTTGAGGACTAACGGGGTATACGAGCAGTACTTC. Amino acids: CANSLRTNGVYEQYF.

Only one count was recorded for this clonotype. A much larger clone lies one base from this, so it may be a read error. The rearrangement joins TRBV28 to TRBJ2-1; 10 bases line up with TRBD1. The germline V gene has CDR1 MDHEN and CDR2 SYDVKM. The CDR3 covers 15 residues. CDR3 bases: TGTGCCAACAGTTCCGGACAGGGGGCCTACAATGAGCAGTTCTTC. It specifies CANSSGQGAYNEQFF.

About this clonotype: One junction end disagrees with the germline gene, perhaps due to a read error. The rearrangement uses TRBV6-6 and TRBJ1-5, with D unresolved. Germline-derived CDR1 and CDR2 are MNHNY and SVGAGI (reference sequence). This CDR3 is 14 amino acids long. CDR3 in DNA: TGTGCCAGCAGCGGAGGTTCTGGCAATCAGCTCCAGCATTTT. It specifies CASSGGSGNQLQHF.

This clonotype was counted many times. The CDR3 DNA follows: TGTGCCACCCGGGCGGATAACTGGGCCAACGTCCTGACTTTC. Protein sequence: CATRADNWANVLTF. V and J are TRBV7-8 and TRBJ2-6; D gene ambiguous. Germline CDR1 SGHVS, CDR2 FQNEAQ. Trimming stripped 10 bases from V and 5 bases from J, with 15 bases between. CDR3 length equals 14 residues. The full variable domain, rest sourced from reference TRBV7-8 and TRBJ2-6, is GAGVSQSPRYKVAKRGQDVALRCDPISGHVSLFWYQQALGQGPEFLTYFQNEAQLDKSGLPSDRFFAERPEGSVSTLKIQRTQQEDSAVYLCATRADNWANVLTFGAGSRLTVL.

This clonotype was seen a handful of times. CDR3 sequence: CSARDWADYGYTF. In nucleotides, the CDR3 is TGCAGTGCTAGAGATTGGGCTGACTATGGCTACACCTTC. The chain recombines TRBV20-1 with TRBJ1-2; D unresolved. V was shortened by 0 bases and J by 3 bases, with 8 bases between the two germline ends. The CDR3 contains 13 residues. Germline V CDR1 and CDR2: DFQATT, SNEGSKA (reference sequence).

Remarks on this clonotype: The conserved phenylalanine or tryptophan normally closing the CDR3 is absent here, so this likely arose from a read error. No DNA is shown, since the ends of the CDR3 on it are uncertain; the CDR3 is the one TCRdb lists. V gene TRBV6-6 combines with J gene TRBJ1-5. The germline V gene has CDR1 MNHNY and CDR2 SVGAGI (reference sequence). From its first to its last residue, the CDR3 has 16 amino acids. CDR3 in amino acids: CASSYYTDYSNQPHHL.

Ten or more counts support this clonotype. The chain couples TRBV7-9 to TRBJ1-1; no reliable D call. From germline, CDR1 is SEHNR and CDR2 FQNEAQ (reference sequence). V was shortened by 8 bases and J by 1 base, with 17 bases between the two germline ends. This CDR3 is built from 15 residues. CDR3 coding DNA: TGTGCCAGCTACAAGTCCTTGGGCGGGAACACTGAAGCTTTCTTT. Translation gives CASYKSLGGNTEAFF.

For this clonotype: The germline gene is not matched at one end of the junction; a read error may be the cause. The V gene is TRBV29-1, the J gene TRBJ2-1; no reliable D call. The DNA end lines up better with TRBJ2-7; the J call may be wrong. This CDR3 contains 13 residues. Germline loops: CDR1 SQVTM, CDR2 ANQGSEA. DNA for the CDR3: TGCAGTGTTGAAGACACCTCCTACAATGAGCAGTACTTC. Translating it yields CSVEDTSYNEQYF.

This chain joins TRBV5-4 and TRBJ2-3; the match to TRBD2 covers 12 bases. The CDR3 length is 18 residues. J gave up 5 bases and V 0 bases, and 10 bases lay outside the gene matches. Per the germline V gene, CDR1 is SGHNT and CDR2 is YYREEE (reference sequence). DNA of the CDR3: TGTGCCAGCAGCTTGGATCGACTAGCGGGGGTCGATAGAGATACGCAGTATTTT. As protein: CASSLDRLAGVDRDTQYF.

Concerning this clonotype itself: A read error may account for a junction end that differs from germline. The chain employs TRBV4-2 and TRBJ2-5; 8 nucleotides agree with TRBD2. Germline loops: CDR1 LGHNA, CDR2 YNFKEQ. This CDR3 has 15 amino acids. CDR3 nucleotides: TGTGTCAGCAGCCGGACTAGCAGGTACCAAGAGACCCAGTACTTC. Amino acids: CVSSRTSRYQETQYF.

This sequence joins TRBV20-1 and TRBJ1-5; D might be TRBD1 (6 bases). Trimming removed 1 base from V and 2 bases from J, with 12 bases in between. This CDR3 is 15 amino acids long. Per germline, CDR1 DFQATT and CDR2 SNEGSKA (reference sequence). CDR3 protein: CSARAAGAGNQPQHF. In DNA, the CDR3 is TGCAGTGCTAGAGCGGCGGGGGCGGGCAATCAGCCCCAGCATTTT.

V usage is TRBV11-1 and J usage is TRBJ2-5; 9 nucleotides line up with TRBD2. The CDR3 totals 14 residues. The ends lost 10 bases at V and 5 bases at J; junction bases unmatched: 11. CDR1 and CDR2 (germline): SGHAT, FQDESV (reference sequence). The CDR3 DNA sequence: TGTGCCAACCATAATCCGCTAGCGGGGGAGACCCAGTACTTC. Its translation is CANHNPLAGETQYF.